This TCR beta chain was found in a study of blood T cell repertoires in COVID-19. Background on the study: COVID-19 samples from acute and convalescent phases originated in the United States, Italy and Spain.

CDR3 length: 15 amino acids. V shed 0 bases and J shed 9 bases, with 16 bases lying between them. Germline loops: CDR1 SGDLS, CDR2 YYNGEE. Original methodology: Estimated nucleated cell counts came from reference gene primer amplification. Clones were read by immunoSEQ multiplex PCR, and TCRdb kept only the in-frame ones, dropping some. That table gives V, J and clone size, and the DNA gave D and trimming. The sample records around 72,000 clones, around 87% being singletons. The specimen was peripheral blood. The genes are TRBV9 and TRBJ2-1; TRBD1 might be the D (6 bases). This sequence originates from a man in his fifties or sixties with active COVID-19. The CDR3 loop is CASSVEAGTHGEQFF. The DNA of the CDR3 is TGTGCCAGCAGCGTAGAGGCCGGGACACACGGTGAGCAGTTCTTC. Based on the CDR3 plus reference TRBV9 and TRBJ2-1, the full variable domain is DSGVTQTPKHLITATGQRVTLRCSPRSGDLSVYWYQQSLDQGLQFLIQYYNGEERAKGNILERFSAQQFPDLHSELNLSSLELGDSALYFCASSVEAGTHGEQFFGPGTRLTVL.